This T cell receptor beta chain emerged from a study of shared clonotypes between healthy human individuals. Germline CDR1 LGHNA, CDR2 YSLEER. The CDR3 is 16 amino acids. Trimming removed 0 bases at V and 3 bases at J, with 11 bases between. Sequencing was performed with immunoSEQ multiplex PCR; in TCRdb, only in-frame clones are kept and a portion is missing. The sample contains 2 million to 2.5 million clones, roughly 92% of which appear only once. The sample taken for sequencing was naive CD4+ T cells from PBMCs. This sample's subset: CD45RA+ positively selected. This clonotype was sampled from a man aged 18 to 35 in good health. Some clones in this sample may be carry-over from other donors' samples. The chain has TRBV4-3 and TRBJ2-2, with D perhaps TRBD1 or TRBD2 (6 bases each). CDR3 amino acids: CASSQDLGGHTGELFF. The CDR3 coding sequence is TGCGCCAGCAGCCAAGATCTGGGGGGCCACACCGGGGAGCTGTTTTTT.